This entry features one T cell receptor beta chain sequence. What it binds is unknown. The entry originates in a study of shared clonotypes between healthy human individuals. Study-level points and caveats: Rarefaction exposed incomplete sorted-subset sequencing despite large depth.

Sorted subsets were amplified in replicate PCRs using about 210 ng DNA, 32,000 or so T cell genomes. Profiled with immunoSEQ multiplex PCR; TCRdb holds only in-frame clones, not every one. This table has about 1,500,000 clones, roughly 95% appearing once. V was clipped by 4 bases and J by 4 bases; unmatched bases: 14. Germline lookup yields CDR1 MNHNS and CDR2 SASEGT. The length of the CDR3 is 18 residues. This receptor was obtained from a man in his thirties or forties in good health. The chain joins TRBV6-1 to TRBJ1-5; TRBD1 aligns across 9 bases. The source material was naive CD4+ T cells sorted from blood. As to subset: CD45RA+ positively selected. The CDR3 reads CASSGSPGGQGLNQPQHF. The CDR3, as DNA: TGTGCCAGCAGTGGCAGCCCGGGGGGACAGGGACTTAATCAGCCCCAGCATTTT.